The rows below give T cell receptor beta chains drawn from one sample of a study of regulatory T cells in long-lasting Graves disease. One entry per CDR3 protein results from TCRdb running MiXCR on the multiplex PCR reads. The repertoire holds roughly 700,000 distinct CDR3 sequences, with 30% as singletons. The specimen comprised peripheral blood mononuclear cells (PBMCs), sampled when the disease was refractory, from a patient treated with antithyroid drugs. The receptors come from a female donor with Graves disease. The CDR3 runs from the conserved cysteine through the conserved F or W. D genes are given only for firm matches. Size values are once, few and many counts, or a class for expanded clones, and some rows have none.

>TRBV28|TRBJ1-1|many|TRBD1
CASRPTGGMNTEAFF
TGTGCCAGCAGACCTACAGGGGGGATGAACACTGAAGCTTTCTTT
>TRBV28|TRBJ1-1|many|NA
CAHGQAPSIAEAFF
TGTGCCCACGGCCAGGCCCCTAGTATAGCTGAAGCTTTCTTT
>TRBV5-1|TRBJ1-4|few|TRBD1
CASSSGGTGKEKLFF
TGCGCCAGCAGCTCGGGGGGGACAGGGAAGGAAAAACTGTTTTTT
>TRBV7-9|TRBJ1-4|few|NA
CASSPRYDEKLFF
TGTGCCAGCAGCCCCCGCTATGATGAAAAACTGTTTTTT
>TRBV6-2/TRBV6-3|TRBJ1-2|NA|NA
CASSYSGGNNYGYTF
TGTGCCAGCAGTTACTCGGGAGGGAATAACTATGGCTACACCTTC
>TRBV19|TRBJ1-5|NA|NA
CASSIGGGGSNQPQHF
TGTGCCAGTAGTATAGGAGGAGGGGGGAGCAATCAGCCCCAGCATTTT
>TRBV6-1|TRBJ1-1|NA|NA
CASRLDGMNIEAFF
TGTGCCAGCCGACTGGACGGCATGAACATTGAAGCTTTCTTT
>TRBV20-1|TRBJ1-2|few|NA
CSARDGRGYDGYTF
TGCAGTGCTAGAGATGGCAGGGGCTATGATGGCTACACCTTC
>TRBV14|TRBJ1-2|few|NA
CASSQEVRVGYTF
TGTGCCAGCAGCCAAGAAGTCCGGGTTGGCTACACCTTC
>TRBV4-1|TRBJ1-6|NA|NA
CASSQDRITDYNSPLHF
TGCGCCAGCAGCCAAGATCGGATTACGGATTATAATTCACCCCTCCACTTT
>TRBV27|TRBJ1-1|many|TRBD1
CASSPTGYYTEAFF
TGTGCCAGCAGTCCGACAGGGTATTACACTGAAGCTTTCTTT
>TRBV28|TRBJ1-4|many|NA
CASSRGSTNEKLFF
TGTGCCAGCAGTAGGGGTTCAACTAATGAAAAACTGTTTTTT
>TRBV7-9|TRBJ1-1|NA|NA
CASSQKSRDTEAFF
TGCGCCAGCAGCCAAAAGTCCAGGGACACTGAAGCTTTCTTT
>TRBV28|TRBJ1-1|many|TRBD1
CASSDRTGGNTEAFF
TGTGCCAGCAGTGACCGGACAGGGGGGAACACTGAAGCTTTCTTT
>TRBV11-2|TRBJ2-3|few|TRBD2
CASSFSGRALDTQYF
TGTGCCAGCAGCTTTAGCGGGAGGGCCCTAGATACGCAGTATTTT
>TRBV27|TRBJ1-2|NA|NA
CASSPSGRSGGYTF
TGTGCCAGCAGTCCGTCCGGCCGTTCCGGTGGCTACACCTTC
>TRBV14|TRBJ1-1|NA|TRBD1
CASSQPQKTGLNTEAFF
TGTGCCAGCAGCCAACCCCAAAAGACAGGGCTGAACACTGAAGCTTTCTTT
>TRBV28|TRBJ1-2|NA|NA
CASSLIRFYGYTF
TGTGCCAGCAGTTTGATCCGGTTCTATGGCTACACCTTC
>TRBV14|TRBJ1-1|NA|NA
CASSQNLLGGTEAFF
TGTGCCAGCAGCCAGAACCTTTTGGGGGGCACTGAAGCTTTCTTT
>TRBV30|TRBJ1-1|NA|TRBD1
CAWSRQGPQGAFF
TGTGCCTGGAGTAGACAGGGGCCCCAGGGAGCTTTCTTT
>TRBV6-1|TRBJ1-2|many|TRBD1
CASSDLGTANGYTF
TGTGCCAGCAGTGACCTCGGGACAGCAAATGGCTACACCTTC
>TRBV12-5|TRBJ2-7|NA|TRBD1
CASGLVAQIRDRVEQYF
TGTGCTAGTGGTTTGGTAGCCCAGATCCGGGACAGAGTTGAGCAGTACTTC
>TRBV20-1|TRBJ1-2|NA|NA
CSARADRSNYGYTF
TGCAGTGCTAGGGCGGACAGATCTAACTATGGCTACACCTTC
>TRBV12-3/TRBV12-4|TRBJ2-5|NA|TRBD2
CASNRLAGGETQYF
TGTGCCAGCAATCGACTAGCGGGAGGGGAGACCCAGTACTTC
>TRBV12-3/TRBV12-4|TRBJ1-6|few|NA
CASSLGGLSPLHF
TGTGCCAGCAGTTTAGGAGGGCTCTCACCCCTCCACTTT
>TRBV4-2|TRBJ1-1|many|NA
CASSQKPGEAFF
TGTGCCAGCAGCCAAAAACCTGGTGAAGCTTTCTTT
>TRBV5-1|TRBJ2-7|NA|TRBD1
CASSLGQQGREQYF
TGCGCCAGCAGCTTGGGCCAACAGGGGCGCGAGCAGTACTTC
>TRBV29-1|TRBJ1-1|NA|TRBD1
CSVDMEKGALNRNTEAFF
TGCAGCGTTGATATGGAGAAGGGGGCGCTTAATCGGAACACTGAAGCTTTCTTT
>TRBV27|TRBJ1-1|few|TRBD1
CAIGKRQGNTEAFF
TGTGCCATCGGAAAGAGACAGGGGAATACTGAAGCTTTCTTT
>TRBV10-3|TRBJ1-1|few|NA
CASNSLDGTEAFF
TGTGCCAGTAACAGCCTAGACGGCACTGAAGCTTTCTTT
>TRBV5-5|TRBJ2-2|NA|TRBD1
CASSHTPTGVNTGELFF
TGCGCCAGCAGCCACACCCCGACAGGGGTCAACACCGGGGAGCTGTTTTTT
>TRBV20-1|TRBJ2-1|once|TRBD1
CSLQGADYNEQFF
TGCAGTCTACAGGGGGCAGACTACAATGAGCAGTTCTTC
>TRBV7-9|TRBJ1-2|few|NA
CASSGGQLYGYTF
TGTGCCAGCAGTGGAGGACAGCTCTATGGCTACACCTTC
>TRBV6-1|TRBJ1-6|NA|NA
CASSESGDNNSPLHF
TGTGCCAGCAGTGAATCGGGGGATAACAATTCACCCCTCCACTTT
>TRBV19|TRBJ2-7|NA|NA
CASSQVGPDEQYF
TGTGCCAGTAGCCAAGTGGGGCCCGACGAGCAGTACTTC
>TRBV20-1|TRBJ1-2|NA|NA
CSAVEDSTNYGYTF
TGCAGTGCGGTTGAGGACAGCACTAACTATGGCTACACCTTC